The entry below gives a single T cell receptor (beta chain) sequence along with its context. Its antigen remains unidentified. TCRdb redid the calling of the reads with MiXCR, one entry per CDR3 protein. The sample gives approximately 390,000 distinct CDR3 sequences, about 35% of which show up once; around an eighth is in the top ten. The CDR3 spans 14 residues. Trimming at V came to 4 bases and at J to 6 bases, leaving 7 bases not matched to a gene. CDR1 SGHTA and CDR2 FQGNSA come from the germline V gene. This entry comes from a study of T cell repertoires in cytomegalovirus infection. Background on the study: HLA-C-restricted CMV epitopes, recently identified, and well-studied HLA-B-restricted ones were used by the study. Matching HLA type and CMV infection were both indicated by public TCR beta signatures. The study, taken as a whole, reports: The study identified carriers of CMV plus the relevant HLA from cumulative public TCR beta family frequency. Ex vivo responses were dominated by HLA-C-restricted CMV-specific TCR beta clonotypes.

The sequence derives from a human donor in good health (CMV status not recorded). Some clones in this sample may be carry-over from other donors' samples. This chain links TRBV7-2 with TRBJ2-5; 8 bases are a match to TRBD1. Source: cultured PBMCs, taken from culture after CMV antigen stimulation. DNA of the CDR3: TGTGCCAGCAGCTCTAGGACAGGGCGGCAGACCCAGTACTTC. Its translation: CASSSRTGRQTQYF.